The count of the clone carrying this T cell receptor beta chain is one. Its antigen remains unidentified. The method was immunoSEQ multiplex PCR; TCRdb's version includes in-frame clones alone and lacks a portion of them. This sample has 15,000 to 20,000 clones; about two thirds occur once, and the top ten carry roughly 16%. These data are taken from a study of OX40 agonist ivuxolimab in advanced cancers. About the research overall: Dose-escalation cases comprised hepatocellular carcinoma, melanoma, renal cell or head and neck cancer.

The V gene lost 3 bases and the J gene lost 3 bases, with 9 bases spanning the gap. The CDR3 runs to 13 residues. The germline V gene has CDR1 MGHRA and CDR2 YSYEKL. General observations from the study: Both CD4+ and CD8+ T cell populations in blood had undergone clonal expansion by week 6 at 0.1 to 3.0 mg/kg. Several nonresponders also turned out to have low normalized T-cell clonal expansion. The 0.1-3.0 mg/kg partial responders had among the lowest clonal expansion.

The V call is TRBV4-1, the J call TRBJ2-7; a weak D match, TRBD1 (6 bases). This TCR came from an adult with an advanced solid tumor such as melanoma, head and neck, liver or kidney cancer. The input for sequencing was CD4+ or CD8+ T cells sorted from blood, taken in a trial of the OX40 agonist ivuxolimab. In nucleotides, the CDR3 is TGCGCCAGCAGCCAGGGGGCTGGCTACGAGCAGTACTTC. Translated, it gives CASSQGAGYEQYF.